The present T cell receptor beta chain was sequenced within a study of cytomegalovirus exposure and HLA in healthy donors. Trimming left V 0 bases short and J 0 bases short, with 9 bases between. CDR3 length: 17 amino acids. Germline V CDR1 and CDR2: SGHTA, FQGNSA. PCR was performed using 60 Vbeta and 13 Jbeta primers. Some clones are missing from TCRdb's copy, which holds only in-frame ones; the method was immunoSEQ multiplex PCR. This table has about 52,000 clones, roughly three fifths appearing once. V is TRBV7-2 and J is TRBJ2-6; D perhaps matches TRBD2 (6 bases). The sample was PBMCs. The sequence was obtained from a human donor in good health. As DNA, the CDR3 is TGTGCCAGCAGCTTAGCGGGGGGTGCCTCTGGGGCCAACGTCCTGACTTTC. Protein sequence: CASSLAGGASGANVLTF.